Below, one T cell receptor beta chain is given with its context. The CDR3 length is 13 residues. The germline V and J ends were trimmed by 3 bases and 0 bases, with 6 bases remaining between them. The germline gives CDR1 MNHNS, CDR2 SASEGT. Original processing methods: Amplification from reference gene primers served as the basis for estimated nucleated cell counts. The repertoire was sequenced with immunoSEQ multiplex PCR; TCRdb's copy has only in-frame clones and lacks some. D and trimming come from the DNA, and the V and J calls and clone size come from that table. The sample includes around 300,000 clones, 80% to 95% of them seen just once. The data belong to a study of blood T cell repertoires in COVID-19. Study in general: The United States, Italy and Spain were the sources of the acute and convalescent COVID-19 samples. Sources were T cells, B-cell-depleted T cells, or PBMCs; the material itself was cDNA or gDNA.

Sequenced: peripheral blood. This clonotype originated in a woman between 25 and 40 years old with COVID-19, enrolled during active disease. The chain recombines TRBV6-1 with TRBJ2-7; D gene unclear. The DNA of the CDR3 is TGTGCCAGCAGTGACCGGAGCTCCTACGAGCAGTACTTC. The encoded protein is CASSDRSSYEQYF.